This T cell receptor beta chain was documented in a study of regulatory T cells in long-lasting Graves disease. Described time point: newly diagnosed GD, antithyroid drugs for less than 3 months. Extracted PBMC RNA gave rise to the TCR library. Relying on iRepertoire HTBI primers and Arm-PCR of CDR3 regions, the team built TCR beta libraries. TCRdb redid the calling of the multiplex PCR reads with MiXCR, one entry per CDR3 protein. This table has hundreds of thousands of distinct CDR3 sequences, 15% to 20% appearing once. Germline CDR1 GTSNPN, CDR2 SVGIG (reference sequence). CDR3 length equals 13 residues. J was trimmed by 4 bases and V by 0 bases; bases with no gene match: 3. This clonotype came up many times. These records were also assigned to another study, of T cells in Graves' hyperthyroidism and ophthalmopathy. That study reports: First-round RT-PCR of the TCR CDR3 relied on the HTBI primer set.

V usage is TRBV30 and J usage is TRBJ2-7; 7 bases match TRBD1. The clonotype originates from a woman aged 25 to 45 with Graves disease. This specimen consisted of peripheral blood mononuclear cells (PBMCs), obtained at new diagnosis, from a patient treated with antithyroid drugs. CDR3 DNA sequence: TGTGCCTGGAGTGTGACAGGGCGGTACGAGCAGTACTTC. Translation: CAWSVTGRYEQYF.